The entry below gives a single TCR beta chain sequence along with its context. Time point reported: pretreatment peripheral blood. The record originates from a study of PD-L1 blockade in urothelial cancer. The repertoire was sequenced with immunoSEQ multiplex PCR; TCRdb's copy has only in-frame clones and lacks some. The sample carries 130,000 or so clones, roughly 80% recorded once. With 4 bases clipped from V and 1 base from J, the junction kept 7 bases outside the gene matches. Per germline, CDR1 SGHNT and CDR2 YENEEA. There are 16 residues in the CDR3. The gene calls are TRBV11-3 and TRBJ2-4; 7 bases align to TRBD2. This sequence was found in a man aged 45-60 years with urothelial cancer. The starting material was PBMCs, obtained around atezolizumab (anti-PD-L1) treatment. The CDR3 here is CASSSGGGRAKNIQYF. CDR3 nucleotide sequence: TGTGCCAGCAGCTCCGGGGGAGGGCGGGCCAAAAACATTCAGTACTTC.